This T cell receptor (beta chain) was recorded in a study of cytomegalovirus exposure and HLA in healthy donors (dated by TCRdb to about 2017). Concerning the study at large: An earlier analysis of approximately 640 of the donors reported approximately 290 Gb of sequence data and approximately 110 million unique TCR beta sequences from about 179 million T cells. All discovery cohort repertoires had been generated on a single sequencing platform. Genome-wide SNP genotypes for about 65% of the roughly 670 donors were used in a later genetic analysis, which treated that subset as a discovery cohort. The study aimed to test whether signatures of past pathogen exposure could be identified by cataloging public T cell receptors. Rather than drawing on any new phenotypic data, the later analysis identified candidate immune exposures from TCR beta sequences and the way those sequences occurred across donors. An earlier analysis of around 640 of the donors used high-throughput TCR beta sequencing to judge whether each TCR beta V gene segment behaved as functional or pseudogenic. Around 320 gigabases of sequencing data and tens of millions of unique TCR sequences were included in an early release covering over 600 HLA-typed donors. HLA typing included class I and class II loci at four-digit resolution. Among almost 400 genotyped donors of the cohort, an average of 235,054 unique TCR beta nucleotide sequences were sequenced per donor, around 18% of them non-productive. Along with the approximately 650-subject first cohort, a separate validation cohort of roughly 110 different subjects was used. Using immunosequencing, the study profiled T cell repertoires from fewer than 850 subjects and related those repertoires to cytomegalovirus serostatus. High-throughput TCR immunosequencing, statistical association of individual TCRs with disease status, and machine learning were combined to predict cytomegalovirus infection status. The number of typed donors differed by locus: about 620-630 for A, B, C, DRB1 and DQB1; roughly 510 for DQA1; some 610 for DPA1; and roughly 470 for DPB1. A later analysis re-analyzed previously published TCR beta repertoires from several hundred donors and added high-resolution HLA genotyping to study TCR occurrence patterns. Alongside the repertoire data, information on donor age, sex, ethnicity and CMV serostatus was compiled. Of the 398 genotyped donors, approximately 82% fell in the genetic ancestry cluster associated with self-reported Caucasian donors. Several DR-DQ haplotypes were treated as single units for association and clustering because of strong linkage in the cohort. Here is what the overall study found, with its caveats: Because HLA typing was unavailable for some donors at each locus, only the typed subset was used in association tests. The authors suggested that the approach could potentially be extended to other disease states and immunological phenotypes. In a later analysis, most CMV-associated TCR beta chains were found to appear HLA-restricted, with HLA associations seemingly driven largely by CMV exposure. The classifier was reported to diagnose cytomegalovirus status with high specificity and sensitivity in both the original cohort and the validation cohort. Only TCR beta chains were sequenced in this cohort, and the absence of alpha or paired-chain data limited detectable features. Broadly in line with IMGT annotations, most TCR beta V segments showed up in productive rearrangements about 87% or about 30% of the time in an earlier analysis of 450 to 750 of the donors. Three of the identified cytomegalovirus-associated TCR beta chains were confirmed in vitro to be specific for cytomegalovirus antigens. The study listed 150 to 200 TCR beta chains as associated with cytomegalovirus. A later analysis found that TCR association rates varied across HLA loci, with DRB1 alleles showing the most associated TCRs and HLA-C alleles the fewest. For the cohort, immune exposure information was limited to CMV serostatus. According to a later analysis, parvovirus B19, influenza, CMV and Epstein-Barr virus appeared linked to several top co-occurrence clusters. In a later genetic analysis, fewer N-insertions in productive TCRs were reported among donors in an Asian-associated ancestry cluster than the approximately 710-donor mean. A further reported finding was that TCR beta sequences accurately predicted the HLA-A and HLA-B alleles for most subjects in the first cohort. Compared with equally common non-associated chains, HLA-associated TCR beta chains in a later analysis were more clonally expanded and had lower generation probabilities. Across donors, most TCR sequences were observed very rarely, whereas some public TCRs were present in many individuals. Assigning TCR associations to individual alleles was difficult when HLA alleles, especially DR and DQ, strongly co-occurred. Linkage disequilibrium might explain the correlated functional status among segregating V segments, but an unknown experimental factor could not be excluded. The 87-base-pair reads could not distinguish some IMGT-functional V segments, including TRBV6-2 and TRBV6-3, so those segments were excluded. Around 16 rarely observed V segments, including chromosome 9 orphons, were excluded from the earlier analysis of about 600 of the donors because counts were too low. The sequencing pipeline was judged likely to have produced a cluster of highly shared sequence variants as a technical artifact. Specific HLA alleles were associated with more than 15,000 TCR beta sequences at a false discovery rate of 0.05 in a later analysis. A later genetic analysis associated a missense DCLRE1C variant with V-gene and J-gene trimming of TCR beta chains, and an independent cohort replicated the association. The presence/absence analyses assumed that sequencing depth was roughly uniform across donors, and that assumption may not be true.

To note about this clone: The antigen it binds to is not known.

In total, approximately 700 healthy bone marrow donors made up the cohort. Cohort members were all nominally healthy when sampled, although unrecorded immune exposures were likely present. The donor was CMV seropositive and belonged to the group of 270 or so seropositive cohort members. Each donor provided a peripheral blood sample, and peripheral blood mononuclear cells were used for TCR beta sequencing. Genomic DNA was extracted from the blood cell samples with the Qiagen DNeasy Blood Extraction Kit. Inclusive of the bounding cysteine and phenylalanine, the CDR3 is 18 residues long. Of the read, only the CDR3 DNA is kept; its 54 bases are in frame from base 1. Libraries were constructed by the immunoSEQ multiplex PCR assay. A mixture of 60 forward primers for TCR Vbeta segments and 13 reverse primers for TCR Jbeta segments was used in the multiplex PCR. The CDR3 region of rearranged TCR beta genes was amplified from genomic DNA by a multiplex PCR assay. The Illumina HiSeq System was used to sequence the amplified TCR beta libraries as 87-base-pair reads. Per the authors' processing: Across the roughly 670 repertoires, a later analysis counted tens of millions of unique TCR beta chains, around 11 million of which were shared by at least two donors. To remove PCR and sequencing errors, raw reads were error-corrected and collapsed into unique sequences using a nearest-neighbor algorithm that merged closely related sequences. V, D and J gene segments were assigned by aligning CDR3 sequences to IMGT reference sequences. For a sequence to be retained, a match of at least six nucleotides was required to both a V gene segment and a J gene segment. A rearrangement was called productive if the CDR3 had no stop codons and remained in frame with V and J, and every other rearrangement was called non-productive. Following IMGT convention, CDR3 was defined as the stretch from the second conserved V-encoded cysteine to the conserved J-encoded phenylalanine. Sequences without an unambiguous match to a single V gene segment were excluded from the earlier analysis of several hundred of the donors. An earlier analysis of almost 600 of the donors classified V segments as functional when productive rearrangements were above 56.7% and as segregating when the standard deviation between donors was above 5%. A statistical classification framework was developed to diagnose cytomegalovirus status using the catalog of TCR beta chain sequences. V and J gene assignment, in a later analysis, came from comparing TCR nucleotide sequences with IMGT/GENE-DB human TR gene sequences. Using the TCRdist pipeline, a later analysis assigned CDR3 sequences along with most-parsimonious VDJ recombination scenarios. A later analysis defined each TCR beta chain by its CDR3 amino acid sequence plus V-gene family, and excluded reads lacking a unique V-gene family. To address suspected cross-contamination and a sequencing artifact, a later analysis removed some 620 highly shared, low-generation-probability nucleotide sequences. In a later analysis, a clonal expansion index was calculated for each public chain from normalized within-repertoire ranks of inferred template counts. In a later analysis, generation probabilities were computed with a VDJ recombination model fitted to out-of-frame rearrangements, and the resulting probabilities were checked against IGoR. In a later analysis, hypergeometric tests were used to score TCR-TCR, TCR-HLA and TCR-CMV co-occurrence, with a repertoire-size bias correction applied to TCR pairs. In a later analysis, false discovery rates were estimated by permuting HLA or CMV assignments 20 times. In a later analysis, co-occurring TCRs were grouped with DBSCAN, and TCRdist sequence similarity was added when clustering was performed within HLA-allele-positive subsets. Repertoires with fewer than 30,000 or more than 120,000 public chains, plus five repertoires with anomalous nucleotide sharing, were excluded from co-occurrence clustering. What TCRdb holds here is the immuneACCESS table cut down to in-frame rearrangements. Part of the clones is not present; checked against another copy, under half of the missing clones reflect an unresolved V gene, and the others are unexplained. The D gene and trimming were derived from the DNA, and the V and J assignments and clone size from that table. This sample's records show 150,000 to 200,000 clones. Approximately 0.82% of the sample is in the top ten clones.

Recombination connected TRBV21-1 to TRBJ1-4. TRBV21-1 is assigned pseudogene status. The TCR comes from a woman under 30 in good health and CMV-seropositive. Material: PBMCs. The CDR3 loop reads CASSKVLARVATNEKLFF. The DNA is TGTGCCAGCAGCAAAGTCCTAGCAAGGGTTGCAACTAATGAAAAACTGTTTTTT.